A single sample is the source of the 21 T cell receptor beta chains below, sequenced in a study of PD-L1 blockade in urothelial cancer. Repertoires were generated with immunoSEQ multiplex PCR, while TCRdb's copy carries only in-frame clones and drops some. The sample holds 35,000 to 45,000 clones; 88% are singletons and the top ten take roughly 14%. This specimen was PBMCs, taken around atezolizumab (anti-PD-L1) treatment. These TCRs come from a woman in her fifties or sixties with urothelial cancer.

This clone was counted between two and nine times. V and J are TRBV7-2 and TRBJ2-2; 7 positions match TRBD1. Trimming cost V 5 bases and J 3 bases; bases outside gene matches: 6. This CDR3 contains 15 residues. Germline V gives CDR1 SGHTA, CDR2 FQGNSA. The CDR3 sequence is CASSPQTGYTGELFF. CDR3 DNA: TGTGCCAGCAGCCCACAGACAGGGTACACCGGGGAGCTGTTTTTT.

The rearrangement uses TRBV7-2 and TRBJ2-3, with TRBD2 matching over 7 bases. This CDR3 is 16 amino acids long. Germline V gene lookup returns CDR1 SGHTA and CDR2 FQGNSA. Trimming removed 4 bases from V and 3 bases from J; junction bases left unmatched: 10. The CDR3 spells CASSSGSGMMTDTQYF. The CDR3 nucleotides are TGTGCCAGCAGCTCAGGGAGCGGGATGATGACAGATACGCAGTATTTT.

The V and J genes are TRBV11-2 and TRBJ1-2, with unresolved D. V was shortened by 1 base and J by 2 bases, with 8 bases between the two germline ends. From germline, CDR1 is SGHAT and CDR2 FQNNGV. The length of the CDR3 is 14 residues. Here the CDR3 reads CASSLVSGNYGYTF. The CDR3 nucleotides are TGTGCCAGCAGCTTAGTGTCCGGGAACTATGGCTACACCTTC.

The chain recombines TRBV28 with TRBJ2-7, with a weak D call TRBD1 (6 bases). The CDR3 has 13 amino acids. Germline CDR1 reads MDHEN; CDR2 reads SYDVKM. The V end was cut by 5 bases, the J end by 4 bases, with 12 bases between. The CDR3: CASSPDSRYEQYF. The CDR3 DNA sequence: TGTGCCAGCAGTCCGGACAGCCGGTACGAGCAGTACTTC.

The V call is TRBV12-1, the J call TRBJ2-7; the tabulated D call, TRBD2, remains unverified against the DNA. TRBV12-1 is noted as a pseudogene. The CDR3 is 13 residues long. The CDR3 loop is CASSPSQRDEQYF. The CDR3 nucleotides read TGTGCCAGCAGCCCCTCTCAGCGGGACGAGCAGTACTTC.

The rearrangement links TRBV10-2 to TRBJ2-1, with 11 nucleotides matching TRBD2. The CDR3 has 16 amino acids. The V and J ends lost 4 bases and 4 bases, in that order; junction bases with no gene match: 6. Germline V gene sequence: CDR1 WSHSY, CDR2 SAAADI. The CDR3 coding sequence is TGCGCCAGCAGTGTCGGACTAGCGGGTGATTACAATGAGCAGTTCTTC. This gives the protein CASSVGLAGDYNEQFF.

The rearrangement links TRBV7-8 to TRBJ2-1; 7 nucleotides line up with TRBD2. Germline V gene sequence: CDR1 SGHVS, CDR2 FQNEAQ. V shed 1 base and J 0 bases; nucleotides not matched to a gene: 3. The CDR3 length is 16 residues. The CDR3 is CASSLEAGSSYNEQFF. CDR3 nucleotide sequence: TGTGCCAGCAGCTTAGAAGCGGGAAGCTCCTACAATGAGCAGTTCTTC.

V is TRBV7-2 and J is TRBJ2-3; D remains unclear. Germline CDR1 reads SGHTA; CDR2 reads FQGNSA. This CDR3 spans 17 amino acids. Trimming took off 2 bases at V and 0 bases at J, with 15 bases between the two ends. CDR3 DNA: TGTGCCAGCAGCTTAACTACCGGAGCTGGAAGCACAGATACGCAGTATTTT. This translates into CASSLTTGAGSTDTQYF.

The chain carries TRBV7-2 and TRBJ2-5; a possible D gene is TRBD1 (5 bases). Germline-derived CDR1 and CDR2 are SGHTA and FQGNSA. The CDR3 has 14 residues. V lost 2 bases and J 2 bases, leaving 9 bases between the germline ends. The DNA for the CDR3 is TGTGCCAGCAGCTTAAAAACAGGACAAGAGACCCAGTACTTC. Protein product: CASSLKTGQETQYF. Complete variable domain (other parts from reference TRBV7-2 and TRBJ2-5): GAGVSQSPSNKVTEKGKDVELRCDPISGHTALYWYRQSLGQGLEFLIYFQGNSAPDKSGLPSDRFSAERTGGSVSTLTIQRTQQEDSAVYLCASSLKTGQETQYFGPGTRLLVL.

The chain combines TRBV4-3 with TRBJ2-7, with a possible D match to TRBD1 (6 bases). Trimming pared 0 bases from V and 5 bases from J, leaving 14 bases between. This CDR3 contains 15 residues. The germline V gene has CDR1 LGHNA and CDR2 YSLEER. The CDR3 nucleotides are TGCGCCAGCAGCCAAGAATTAACAGGGAGAGACGAGCAGTACTTC. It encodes CASSQELTGRDEQYF.

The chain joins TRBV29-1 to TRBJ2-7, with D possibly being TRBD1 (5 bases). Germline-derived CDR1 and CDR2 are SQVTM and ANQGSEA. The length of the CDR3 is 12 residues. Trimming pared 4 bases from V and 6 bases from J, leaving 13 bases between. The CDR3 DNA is TGCAGCGTTGTAGCAGGGAAGGGCGAGCAGTACTTC. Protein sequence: CSVVAGKGEQYF.

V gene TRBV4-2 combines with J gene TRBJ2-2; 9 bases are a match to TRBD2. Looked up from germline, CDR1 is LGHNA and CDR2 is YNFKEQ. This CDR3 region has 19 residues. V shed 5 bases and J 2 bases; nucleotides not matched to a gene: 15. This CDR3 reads CASSERVVAGAINTGELFF. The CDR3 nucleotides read TGTGCCAGCAGCGAAAGGGTGGTAGCGGGGGCCATTAACACCGGGGAGCTGTTTTTT.

The CDR3 loop is CASSPGETQYF. CDR3 bases: TGTGCCAGCAGCCCCGGGGAGACCCAGTACTTC. The V call is TRBV7-8, the J call TRBJ2-5, with D uncertain. The germline CDR1 and CDR2 sequences are SGHVS and FQNEAQ. The CDR3 covers 11 residues. V was trimmed by 5 bases and J by 5 bases, leaving 6 bases between them.

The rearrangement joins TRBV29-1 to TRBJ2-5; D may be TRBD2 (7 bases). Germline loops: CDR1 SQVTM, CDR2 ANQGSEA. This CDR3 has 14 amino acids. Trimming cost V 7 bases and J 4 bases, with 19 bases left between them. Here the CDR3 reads CSAPGGGVGETQYF. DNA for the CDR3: TGCAGCGCCCCGGGGGGCGGAGTCGGAGAGACCCAGTACTTC.

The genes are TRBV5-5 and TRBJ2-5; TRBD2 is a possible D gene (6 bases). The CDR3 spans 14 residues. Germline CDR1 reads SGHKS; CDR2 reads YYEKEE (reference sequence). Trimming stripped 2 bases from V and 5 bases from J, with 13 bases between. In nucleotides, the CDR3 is TGTGCCAGCAGCTTAACCGGGGCGGGGGAGACCCAGTACTTC. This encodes CASSLTGAGETQYF. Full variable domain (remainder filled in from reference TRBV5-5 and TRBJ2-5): DAGVTQSPTHLIKTRGQQVTLRCSPISGHKSVSWYQQVLGQGPQFIFQYYEKEERGRGNFPDRFSARQFPNYSSELNVNALLLGDSALYLCASSLTGAGETQYFGPGTRLLVL.

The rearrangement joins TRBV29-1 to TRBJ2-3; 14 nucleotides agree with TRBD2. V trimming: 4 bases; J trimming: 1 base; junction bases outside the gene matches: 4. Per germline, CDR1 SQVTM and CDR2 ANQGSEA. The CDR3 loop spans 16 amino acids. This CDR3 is CSVAGLAGERTDTQYF. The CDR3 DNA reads TGCAGCGTTGCGGGACTAGCGGGAGAGCGCACAGATACGCAGTATTTT.

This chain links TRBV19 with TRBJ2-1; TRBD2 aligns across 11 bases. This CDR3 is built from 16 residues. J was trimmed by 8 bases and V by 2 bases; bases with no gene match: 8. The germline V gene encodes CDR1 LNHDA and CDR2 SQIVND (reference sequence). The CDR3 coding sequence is TGTGCCAGTAGTATATCTACTAGCGGGAGTGGCGATGAGCAGTTCTTC. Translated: CASSISTSGSGDEQFF.

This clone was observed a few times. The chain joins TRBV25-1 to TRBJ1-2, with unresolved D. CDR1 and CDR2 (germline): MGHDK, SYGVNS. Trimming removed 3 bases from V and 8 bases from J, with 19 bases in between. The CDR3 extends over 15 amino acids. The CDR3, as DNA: TGTGCCAGCAGTGAGCGGATTACGTCCGGGGAAGGCTACACCTTC. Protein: CASSERITSGEGYTF.

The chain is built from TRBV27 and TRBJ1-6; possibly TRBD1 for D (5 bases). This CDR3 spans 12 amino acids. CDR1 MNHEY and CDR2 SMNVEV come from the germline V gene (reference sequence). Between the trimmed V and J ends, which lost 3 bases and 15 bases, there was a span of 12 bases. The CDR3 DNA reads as TGTGCCAGCAGTTTGCGGACGGGACTCCTCCACTTT. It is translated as CASSLRTGLLHF.

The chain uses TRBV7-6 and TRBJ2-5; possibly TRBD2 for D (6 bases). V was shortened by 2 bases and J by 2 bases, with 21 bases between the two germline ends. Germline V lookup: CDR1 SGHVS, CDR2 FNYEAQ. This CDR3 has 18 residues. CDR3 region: CASSLLGTSIPYQETQYF. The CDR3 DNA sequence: TGTGCCAGCAGCTTATTGGGGACTTCGATCCCCTATCAAGAGACCCAGTACTTC.

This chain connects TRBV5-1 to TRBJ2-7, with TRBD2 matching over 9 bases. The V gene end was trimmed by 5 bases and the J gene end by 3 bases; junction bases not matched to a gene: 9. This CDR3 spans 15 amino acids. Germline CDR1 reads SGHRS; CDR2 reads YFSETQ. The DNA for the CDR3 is TGCGCCAGCAGGCTGGGGGGGACTAGCAACTACGAGCAGTACTTC. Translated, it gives CASRLGGTSNYEQYF. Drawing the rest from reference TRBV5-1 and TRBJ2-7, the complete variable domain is KAGVTQTPRYLIKTRGQQVTLSCSPISGHRSVSWYQQTPGQGLQFLFEYFSETQRNKGNFPGRFSGRQFSNSRSEMNVSTLELGDSALYLCASRLGGTSNYEQYFGPGTRLTVT.